This T cell receptor beta chain was sequenced for a study of blood T cell repertoires in COVID-19. Study context: Samples came from the United States, Italy and Spain, spanning acute and convalescent COVID-19. PBMCs, B-cell-depleted T cells, or T cells provided the cDNA or gDNA that made up the material.

This clone was counted a few times. Authors' methods: Estimation of nucleated cell counts was performed using reference gene primer amplification. Some clones are missing from TCRdb's copy, which holds only in-frame ones; the method was immunoSEQ multiplex PCR. Clone size and the V and J calls come from that table; the DNA yielded D and trimming. In the table there are approximately 290,000 clones, about 91% of which are singletons. This CDR3 region has 14 residues. Looked up from germline, CDR1 is MNHEY and CDR2 is SMNVEV (reference sequence). V gave up 8 bases and J gave up 4 bases; unmatched junction bases: 6.

The origin of this receptor is a woman in her fifties or sixties with acute or convalescent COVID-19. The source material was peripheral blood. This rearrangement joins TRBV27 to TRBJ1-2; 11 nucleotides agree with TRBD1. CDR3 in amino acids: CASRTGTGGYGYTF. As DNA, the CDR3 is TGTGCCAGCCGGACCGGGACAGGGGGCTATGGCTACACCTTC.